The 25 T cell receptor beta chains below all came from one sample that was sequenced in a study of cytomegalovirus exposure and HLA in healthy donors. The table came from immunoSEQ multiplex PCR; TCRdb's copy has only in-frame clones and leaves some out. The sample includes about 270,000 clones, around 86% seen only once; the top ten take about 1%. Material for sequencing was PBMCs. All receptors derive from a woman aged 18-29 years in good health and CMV-seronegative.

In nucleotides, the CDR3 is TGTGCCAGCAAGGTGGGCAGGGGGCCAGGAGGGGCCAACGTCCTGACTTTC. It encodes CASKVGRGPGGANVLTF. The chain joins TRBV5-5 to TRBJ2-6, with 8 bases lining up with TRBD1. Germline trimming cut 6 bases from V and 4 bases from J; bases unmatched to any gene: 12. Germline lookup yields CDR1 SGHKS and CDR2 YYEKEE (reference sequence). The CDR3 contains 17 residues.

The chain couples TRBV28 to TRBJ2-2; TRBD2 matches at 7 bases. Unmatched junction bases numbered 8, after V lost 6 bases and J lost 4 bases. Germline-derived CDR1 and CDR2 are MDHEN and SYDVKM. CDR3 length: 15 residues. The CDR3 nucleotides are TGTGCCAGCAGGCCCGAGGGGAGGGGCACCGGGGAGCTGTTTTTT. Its translation is CASRPEGRGTGELFF.

There are a few counts of this clone. This chain links TRBV7-6 with TRBJ2-5, with a weak D call TRBD2 (6 bases). Germline CDR1 is SGHVS and CDR2 is FNYEAQ. The CDR3 is 14 residues long. V was shortened by 2 bases and J by 5 bases, with 12 bases between the two germline ends. The CDR3 DNA reads as TGTGCCAGCAGCTTACGAGCGGGCGGGGAGACCCAGTACTTC. Translated: CASSLRAGGETQYF.

The rearrangement joins TRBV30 to TRBJ2-7; 8 bases line up with TRBD2. The CDR3 loop spans 13 amino acids. V lost 8 bases and J lost 7; bases outside the gene matches: 13. CDR1 is GTSNPN, CDR2 SVGIG, per germline (reference sequence). The CDR3 loop is CAGRRGGLGEQYF. The CDR3 nucleotides are TGTGCCGGACGCCGGGGGGGATTGGGAGAGCAGTACTTC.

The chain recombines TRBV4-3 with TRBJ2-3; 7 bases are shared with TRBD2. V was clipped by 0 bases and J by 6 bases; unmatched bases: 9. Germline V CDR1 and CDR2: LGHNA, YSLEER. This CDR3 has 16 residues. The CDR3 spells CASSQEGLAGGDTQYF. DNA for the CDR3: TGCGCCAGCAGCCAAGAGGGGCTAGCCGGGGGGGATACGCAGTATTTT.

This chain joins TRBV10-3 and TRBJ1-6; 8 positions match TRBD1. The germline CDR1 and CDR2 sequences are ENHRY and SYGVKD. The trim removed 8 bases at V and 13 bases at J, leaving 7 bases unmatched. This CDR3 has 12 amino acids. CDR3 amino acids: CAIARQGLPLHF. The CDR3 DNA reads as TGTGCCATCGCTCGACAGGGGTTGCCCCTCCACTTT.

V usage is TRBV6-6 and J usage is TRBJ2-5, with 7 bases fitting TRBD1. This CDR3 comprises 14 residues. CDR1 MNHNY and CDR2 SVGAGI come from the germline V gene (reference sequence). With V trimmed by 4 bases and J by 0 bases, 2 bases remained unmatched. The CDR3 nucleotides are TGTGCCAGCAGTTCACAGGGGAACCAAGAGACCCAGTACTTC. Its translation: CASSSQGNQETQYF.

V gene TRBV14 combines with J gene TRBJ2-7; TRBD1 matches at 8 bases. CDR1 and CDR2 from the germline V gene are SGHDN and FVKESK. V lost 3 bases and J lost 2; bases outside the gene matches: 3. This CDR3 has 14 residues. CDR3: CASSQTGAAYEQYF. CDR3 bases: TGTGCCAGCAGCCAGACAGGGGCAGCCTACGAGCAGTACTTC.

Only one count was recorded for this clone. CDR3 sequence reads: CASSRSEYQETQYF. DNA for the CDR3: TGTGCCAGTAGTCGGTCCGAGTACCAAGAGACCCAGTACTTC. V usage is TRBV19 and J usage is TRBJ2-5, with D unresolved. CDR1 is LNHDA, CDR2 SQIVND, per germline (reference sequence). CDR3 length equals 14 residues. Trimming pared 5 bases from V and 0 bases from J, leaving 10 bases between.

About this clone: A much bigger clone sits one base away, suggesting this may be a read error. This specimen includes other DNA sequences encoding the same CDR3. The V gene is TRBV30, the J gene TRBJ2-1; 9 nucleotides align to TRBD2. V lost 0 bases, J lost 3 bases, and 0 bases stayed unmatched. The germline V gene has CDR1 GTSNPN and CDR2 SVGIG (reference sequence). This CDR3 contains 14 residues. The CDR3 is CAWSVLAGYNEQFF. CDR3 in DNA: TGTGCCTGGAGTGTACTAGCGGGCTACAATGAGCAGTTCTTC.

Only a few counts were recorded for this clone. The V gene is TRBV5-4, the J gene TRBJ1-2; D is uncertain. The CDR3 runs to 14 residues. Trimming shortened V by 2 bases and J by 0 bases, and 8 bases separated the two germline ends. Germline CDR1 is SGHNT and CDR2 is YYREEE (reference sequence). The CDR3 coding sequence is TGTGCCAGCAGCTTCAACGGAGCTAACTATGGCTACACCTTC. This sequence encodes CASSFNGANYGYTF.

This chain links TRBV5-4 with TRBJ2-3; 9 nucleotides align to TRBD2. There are 16 residues in the CDR3. The J segment lost 2 bases and the V segment lost 0 bases, leaving 4 bases of the junction unmatched. Germline lookup yields CDR1 SGHNT and CDR2 YYREEE (reference sequence). The chain's CDR3 is CASSLVRLAATDTQYF. As DNA, the CDR3 is TGTGCCAGCAGCTTGGTGAGACTAGCGGCCACAGATACGCAGTATTTT.

This clone was seen a single time. The chain is built from TRBV6-6 and TRBJ1-5; a possible D gene is TRBD1 (6 bases). This CDR3 is built from 16 residues. From germline, CDR1 is MNHNY and CDR2 SVGAGI (reference sequence). The V end lost 5 bases, the J end lost 5 bases, and 19 bases lay between the germline ends. In DNA, the CDR3 is TGTGCCAGCAGTCGCCCCACGGACAGAAGTCATCAGCCCCAGCATTTT. This codes for CASSRPTDRSHQPQHF.

The chain has TRBV27 and TRBJ2-7; a weak D match, TRBD2 (6 bases). This CDR3 comprises 15 residues. Trimming shortened V by 5 bases and J by 2 bases, and 16 bases separated the two germline ends. Germline CDR1 reads MNHEY; CDR2 reads SMNVEV (reference sequence). The CDR3 DNA follows: TGTGCCAGCAGTATAACGGGACTCCTGACCTACGAGCAGTACTTC. Amino acid sequence: CASSITGLLTYEQYF.

CDR3: CASSSDRGLRTEAFF. Written as DNA, the CDR3 is TGTGCCAGCAGCTCTGACAGGGGGCTACGCACTGAAGCTTTCTTT. V is TRBV11-2 and J is TRBJ1-1; 10 bases match TRBD1. The germline V gene encodes CDR1 SGHAT and CDR2 FQNNGV. CDR3 length: 15 residues. V lost 4 bases and J lost 4; bases outside the gene matches: 6.

The V and J genes are TRBV7-9 and TRBJ2-7, with 10 bases fitting TRBD2. The CDR3 runs 15 residues. With V trimmed by 5 bases and J by 3 bases, 7 bases remained unmatched. The V gene's germline CDR1 is SEHNR and CDR2 FQNEAQ (reference sequence). Written as DNA, the CDR3 is TGTGCCAGCAGCCTCGGGGTAGCGGGAGGCTACGAGCAGTACTTC. Its translation is CASSLGVAGGYEQYF.

J is TRBJ1-3 and V is TRBV15; unclear D gene. CDR3 length: 17 amino acids. Looked up from germline, CDR1 is LNHNV and CDR2 is YYDKDF (reference sequence). V lost 0 bases and J lost 0, with 12 bases in between. The chain's CDR3 is CATSRERQPGSGNTIYF. CDR3 coding DNA: TGTGCCACCAGCAGAGAAAGGCAGCCGGGCTCTGGAAACACCATATATTTT.

The V and J genes are TRBV5-6 and TRBJ2-7; 11 bases align to TRBD2. Per the germline V gene, CDR1 is SGHDT and CDR2 is YYEEEE. This CDR3 region has 18 residues. V was clipped by 4 bases and J by 0 bases; unmatched bases: 12. The CDR3 sequence: CASSVGLAGQGYSYEQYF. CDR3 sequence (DNA): TGTGCCAGCAGCGTTGGACTAGCGGGCCAAGGTTACTCCTACGAGCAGTACTTC.

This clone has a handful of counts. The J gene is TRBJ1-2, the V gene TRBV5-5, with D possibly being TRBD1 (5 bases). CDR1 is SGHKS, CDR2 YYEKEE, per germline (reference sequence). Deletions cut 4 bases from V and 8 bases from J, with 18 bases between. The CDR3 contains 14 residues. The CDR3 reads CASSTGTAGLGYTF. In nucleotides, the CDR3 is TGTGCCAGCAGCACCGGGACTGCAGGGTTAGGCTACACCTTC.

This clone appeared a few times. The chain recombines TRBV30 with TRBJ2-2; possibly TRBD2 for D (7 bases). Trimming removed 2 bases from V and 10 bases from J, with 14 bases in between. Germline V gene lookup returns CDR1 GTSNPN and CDR2 SVGIG (reference sequence). CDR3 length: 13 amino acids. In DNA, the CDR3 is TGTGCCTGGAGTTCGGGGGGCGACTTGGAGCTGTTTTTT. Translating it yields CAWSSGGDLELFF.

The V gene is TRBV7-2, the J gene TRBJ1-5; tentative D call: TRBD1 (5 bases). V was shortened by 8 bases and J by 7 bases, with 18 bases between the two germline ends. The germline V gene has CDR1 SGHTA and CDR2 FQGNSA. The CDR3 runs 14 residues. CDR3 nucleotide sequence: TGTGCCAGCCGCCCTGCGGGGGGGTACCAGCCCCAGCATTTT. It specifies CASRPAGGYQPQHF.

The chain has TRBV2 and TRBJ1-2, with 8 bases lining up with TRBD1. V lost 5 bases and J lost 7; bases outside the gene matches: 6. The CDR3 spans 13 residues. In germline, CDR1 is SNHLY, CDR2 FYNNEI. DNA of the CDR3: TGTGCCAGCAGTTTGGACAGGGCCTCTGGCTACACCTTC. Amino acids: CASSLDRASGYTF.

V usage is TRBV27 and J usage is TRBJ2-3, with TRBD1 identical over 8 bases. Germline V gene data show CDR1 as MNHEY and CDR2 as SMNVEV (reference sequence). This CDR3 is built from 14 residues. The V gene end was trimmed by 6 bases and the J gene end by 2 bases; junction bases not matched to a gene: 4. The CDR3 DNA is TGTGCCAGCAGCTGGACAGGGTACACAGATACGCAGTATTTT. This sequence encodes CASSWTGYTDTQYF.

The chain has TRBV29-1 and TRBJ2-7; TRBD2 agrees at 8 bases. Unmatched junction bases numbered 0, after V lost 2 bases and J lost 3 bases. Germline-derived CDR1 and CDR2 are SQVTM and ANQGSEA. This CDR3 comprises 12 residues. CDR3 loop: CSVELAGYEQYF. CDR3 coding DNA: TGCAGCGTTGAACTAGCGGGCTACGAGCAGTACTTC.

The chain has TRBV5-1 and TRBJ2-3, with D maybe TRBD1 (5 bases). The germline V gene has CDR1 SGHRS and CDR2 YFSETQ. The CDR3 loop spans 14 amino acids. With 4 bases removed from V and 0 bases from J, the gap between germline ends came to 9 bases. CDR3 sequence reads: CASSLGDSTDTQYF. In DNA form, the CDR3 reads TGCGCCAGCAGCCTAGGGGATAGCACAGATACGCAGTATTTT.